This TCR beta chain was recorded in a study of T cells expressing NK-cell markers (dated by TCRdb to 2020 to 2021). General notes on the study: TCR beta-chain repertoires were profiled in sorted CD3+CD56+NKG2C+, CD3+CD56+NKG2C- and CD3+CD56-NKG2C+ T-cell subsets from several donors. Of the eight sequenced donors, seven were found to be HCMV-seropositive and one was found to be HCMV-seronegative. The eight sequenced donors were randomly selected healthy volunteers, three men and five women. Libraries were sequenced as 2 x 150 bp reads on Illumina HiSeq 2000/2500, MiSeq or NextSeq.

Comment on this clonotype: What antigen it recognizes has not been identified.

For sequencing, an Illumina HiSeq 2000 was employed. TCR beta cDNA libraries were made by 5'RACE template switching that added a universal primer site and unique molecular identifiers. cDNA synthesis was primed from the TCR beta constant segment and was followed by two successive PCR amplification steps. Turning to the authors' computational methods: MIGEC was used to demultiplex reads and group the reads by UMI, and MiTCR was used to assemble and quantify clonotypes. To exclude erroneous sequences, any TCR cDNA sequence not supported by at least two reads was discarded. The tcR package was used for downstream repertoire analysis, with clonotypes matched between fractions based on CDR3 nucleotide sequence plus V segment. VDJmatch was used to annotate antigen specificity against VDJdb, with one amino acid substitution allowed in CDR3. Reprocessed by TCRdb, the reads give a single entry per CDR3 protein sequence, without DNA. TCRdb, not the authors, supplied the V and J calls. The table of this sample itemizes thousands of distinct CDR3 sequences. Clones ranked in the top ten supply 60% of the sample.

What the research found in general, with its limitations: In six donors, the dominant CD3+CD56+NKG2C+ clonotypes were found to rank among the top 10 CD8+ clonotypes and to make up about 1.0-7.5% of CD8+ T cells. Whether the expanded NKG2C-expressing T cell clones were specific for HCMV antigens was left unclear. Those dominant clonotypes were again the most abundant among CD3+CD56-NKG2C+ cells in several donors, at about 25-60.1%.

A commercial ELISA kit detecting HCMV-specific IgG in serum was used to determine HCMV serostatus. Peripheral blood mononuclear cells were isolated from blood by Ficoll density gradient centrifugation. Counted from cysteine to phenylalanine, this CDR3 has 17 amino acids. Only the protein is on record. The germline V gene (reference sequence) sets CDR1 to GTSNPN and CDR2 to SVGIG. This sequence uses TRBV30 and TRBJ2-1. The sample was blood T cells: a sorted CD56 or NKG2C T cell subset, CD4+ or CD8+ T cells, or bulk PBMC T cells (not recorded which). This sequence was found in a man aged 18 to 29 in good health. Donor details come from another sample of the same person, matched by shared clones. The CDR3 here reads CAWSSRLGERFWGIQFF.